This passage covers 31 T cell receptor beta chains from one sample sequenced in a study of shared clonotypes between healthy human individuals. Clones were sequenced by immunoSEQ multiplex PCR, and TCRdb holds only the in-frame ones, with some missing. The sample has hundreds of thousands of clones; 92% are singletons. Naivety among CD8 cells was defined by CD45RO negativity and positive CCR7 selection, thereby excluding terminally differentiated effector memory CD45RA+ cells. The sequenced sample consisted of naive CD8+ T cells sorted from blood. These TCRs come from a man aged 25 to 45 in good health.

V usage is TRBV5-1 and J usage is TRBJ2-7; D remains unclear. V dropped 4 bases and J dropped 4 bases, with 24 bases sitting between them. This CDR3 has 17 amino acids. CDR1 and CDR2 (germline): SGHRS, YFSETQ. DNA of the CDR3: TGCGCCAGCAGCGGCATGGATTACAGAATATCATTTTACGAGCAGTACTTC. This sequence encodes CASSGMDYRISFYEQYF.

Only one count was recorded for this clone. The rearrangement links TRBV11-2 to TRBJ2-6; TRBD2 aligns across 9 bases. Looked up from germline, CDR1 is SGHAT and CDR2 is FQNNGV. The CDR3 is 19 residues long. V lost 1 base to trimming and J lost 1 base; unmatched junction nucleotides: 8. For the CDR3, the DNA is TGTGCCAGCAGCTTAGTTAGGCGGGAGGGGAAATCTGGGGCCAACGTCCTGACTTTC. Translation gives CASSLVRREGKSGANVLTF.

This chain connects TRBV7-8 to TRBJ2-7; 11 positions match TRBD2. The trim removed 7 bases at V and 5 bases at J, leaving 10 bases unmatched. Germline CDR1 reads SGHVS; CDR2 reads FQNEAQ. The CDR3 is 15 residues long. The DNA for the CDR3 is TGTGCCAGCAACCAACTAGCGGGAGTAATAGACGAGCAGTACTTC. Translating gives CASNQLAGVIDEQYF.

This clone was seen once. This chain uses TRBV29-1 with TRBJ1-1, with D unresolved. V lost 7 bases and J 0 bases, leaving 12 bases between the germline ends. This CDR3 is built from 13 residues. Per germline, CDR1 SQVTM and CDR2 ANQGSEA. The CDR3: CSGLPLMNTEAFF. CDR3 sequence (DNA): TGCAGCGGCCTTCCCCTTATGAACACTGAAGCTTTCTTT.

This clone has only one observation. The CDR3 sequence is CASSGVANLNEQFF. CDR3 nucleotides: TGTGCCAGCAGCGGGGTAGCGAATCTCAATGAGCAGTTCTTC. The genes are TRBV9 and TRBJ2-1; TRBD2 might be the D (5 bases). V was shortened by 3 bases and J by 6 bases, with 13 bases between the two germline ends. CDR3 length equals 14 residues. Germline-derived CDR1 and CDR2 are SGDLS and YYNGEE.

This clone was observed a single time. This chain links TRBV7-2 with TRBJ2-1; 8 nucleotides align to TRBD1. The V gene end was trimmed by 5 bases and the J gene end by 6 bases; junction bases not matched to a gene: 9. The V gene's germline CDR1 is SGHTA and CDR2 FQGNSA. CDR3 length equals 15 residues. This CDR3 reads CASSDRGYPSNEQFF. The CDR3 coding sequence is TGTGCCAGCAGCGACAGGGGCTATCCCTCCAATGAGCAGTTCTTC.

This sequence joins TRBV6-6 and TRBJ1-1; tentatively, D is TRBD1 (5 bases). CDR1 and CDR2 (germline): MNHNY, SVGAGI (reference sequence). Trimming removed 5 bases from V and 0 bases from J, with 16 bases in between. The length of the CDR3 is 16 residues. The CDR3, as DNA: TGTGCCAGCAGTCCACCCGAGAGGGGCGTGAACACTGAAGCTTTCTTT. Its translation: CASSPPERGVNTEAFF.

The V and J genes are TRBV27 and TRBJ1-4, with D perhaps matching TRBD1 (5 bases). From germline, CDR1 is MNHEY and CDR2 SMNVEV (reference sequence). This CDR3 has 17 residues. Trimming stripped 2 bases from V and 4 bases from J, with 17 bases between. The DNA of the CDR3 is TGTGCCAGCAGTTTAATTGGGACTTTAGGGGTTAATGAAAAACTGTTTTTT. This translates into CASSLIGTLGVNEKLFF.

The V call is TRBV7-8, the J call TRBJ2-2; TRBD2 might be the D (7 bases). Trimming left V 5 bases short and J 7 bases short, with 17 bases between. Germline CDR1 is SGHVS and CDR2 is FQNEAQ. The CDR3 runs 15 residues. The CDR3 protein is CASSPMAGAGGELFF. The CDR3 DNA reads TGTGCCAGCAGCCCCATGGCGGGGGCCGGCGGGGAGCTGTTTTTT.

There are a few counts of this clone. The chain employs TRBV7-6 and TRBJ2-7; a weak D match, TRBD1 (6 bases). Trimming left V 1 base short and J 4 bases short, with 11 bases between. The CDR3 covers 14 residues. Germline-derived CDR1 and CDR2 are SGHVS and FNYEAQ. The CDR3 sequence is CASSLESGEYEQYF. The CDR3 DNA is TGTGCCAGCAGCTTAGAGTCAGGGGAATACGAGCAGTACTTC.

The V gene is TRBV29-1, the J gene TRBJ2-2; D is uncertain. The germline CDR1 and CDR2 sequences are SQVTM and ANQGSEA. The V end lost 0 bases, the J end lost 3 bases, and 17 bases lay between the germline ends. The CDR3 has 17 residues. DNA for the CDR3: TGCAGCGTTGAAGATCGGGCAATCAGACCTTACACCGGGGAGCTGTTTTTT. As protein: CSVEDRAIRPYTGELFF.

The chain joins TRBV9 to TRBJ2-7, with D perhaps matching TRBD1 or TRBD2 (5 bases each). The CDR3 runs 16 residues. Germline V gene data show CDR1 as SGDLS and CDR2 as YYNGEE. V lost 4 bases to trimming and J lost 2 bases, with 19 bases between them. CDR3 sequence: CASSPQVGDIAYEQYF. The CDR3 DNA is TGTGCCAGCAGCCCACAGGTGGGAGACATCGCCTACGAGCAGTACTTC.

The chain is built from TRBV7-3 and TRBJ2-1, with D unresolved. V lost 8 bases and J lost 6, with 11 bases in between. The CDR3 covers 12 residues. Germline-derived CDR1 and CDR2 are SGHTA and FQGTGA. CDR3 DNA sequence: TGTGCCAGCGTCTGCGTCTGCAATGAGCAGTTCTTC. Translation: CASVCVCNEQFF. The entire variable domain, with the rest obtained from reference TRBV7-3 and TRBJ2-1, is as follows: GAGVSQTPSNKVTEKGKYVELRCDPISGHTALYWYRQSLGQGPEFLIYFQGTGAADDSGLPNDRFFAVRPEGSVSTLKIQRTERGDSAVYLCASVCVCNEQFFGPGTRLTVL.

The V and J genes are TRBV27 and TRBJ2-1; 13 positions match TRBD2. V was pared by 5 bases and J by 15 bases, with 7 bases of the junction left unmatched. Germline CDR1 reads MNHEY; CDR2 reads SMNVEV (reference sequence). The CDR3 covers 13 residues. CDR3 amino acids: CASSPGLAGRPFF. In DNA, the CDR3 is TGTGCCAGCAGTCCGGGACTAGCGGGAAGGCCGTTCTTC.

The V and J genes are TRBV9 and TRBJ2-2, with 10 positions matching TRBD2. V gave up 3 bases and J gave up 4 bases; unmatched junction bases: 3. CDR1 is SGDLS and CDR2 is YYNGEE in the germline V gene. The CDR3 has 15 residues. CDR3 residues: CASSASGRGTGELFF. The CDR3 DNA reads TGTGCCAGCAGCGCTAGCGGGAGAGGCACCGGGGAGCTGTTTTTT.

With respect to this clone: Given a far larger clone just one base away, this is likely a sequencing read error. The chain is built from TRBV4-1 and TRBJ2-7; 7 positions agree with TRBD1. Germline values: CDR1 MGHRA, CDR2 YSYEKL. The CDR3 sequence is 17 residues long. The CDR3 nucleotides read TGCGCCAGCAGCCAAGGCCCAGCAGGGGGAGTCAAAAACGAGCATTACTTC. It translates to CASSQGPAGGVKNEHYF.

The chain employs TRBV5-1 and TRBJ2-1, with 8 bases identical to TRBD1. After removal of 4 bases from V and 8 bases from J, the junction contained 5 bases not matched to a gene. The germline gives CDR1 SGHRS, CDR2 YFSETQ. There are 13 residues in the CDR3. The CDR3 protein is CASSRTGSYEQFF. DNA for the CDR3: TGCGCCAGCAGCCGGACAGGGTCTTATGAGCAGTTCTTC. The full variable domain, its missing parts supplied by reference TRBV5-1 and TRBJ2-1, is KAGVTQTPRYLIKTRGQQVTLSCSPISGHRSVSWYQQTPGQGLQFLFEYFSETQRNKGNFPGRFSGRQFSNSRSEMNVSTLELGDSALYLCASSRTGSYEQFFGPGTRLTVL.

The V gene is TRBV19, the J gene TRBJ2-2; TRBD2 aligns across 13 bases. The germline gives CDR1 LNHDA, CDR2 SQIVND (reference sequence). V lost 4 bases, J lost 0 bases, and 8 bases stayed unmatched. This CDR3 has 19 amino acids. The CDR3 coding sequence is TGTGCCAGTAGTAAACCGGGACTAGCGGGACCCGCGAACACCGGGGAGCTGTTTTTT. Protein: CASSKPGLAGPANTGELFF.

This chain joins TRBV28 and TRBJ2-7; D is unresolved. Germline V gene data show CDR1 as MDHEN and CDR2 as SYDVKM. CDR3 size: 10 residues. Trimming left V 7 bases short and J 5 bases short, with 6 bases between. CDR3 residues: CASKGHEQYF. The CDR3 DNA sequence: TGTGCCAGCAAAGGCCACGAGCAGTACTTC. The full variable domain, its missing parts supplied by reference TRBV28 and TRBJ2-7, is DVKVTQSSRYLVKRTGEKVFLECVQDMDHENMFWYRQDPGLGLRLIYFSYDVKMKEKGDIPEGYSVSREKKERFSLILESASTNQTSMYLCASKGHEQYFGPGTRLTVT.

This clone appeared a single time. The chain is built from TRBV28 and TRBJ2-7; 7 positions agree with TRBD1. Germline V gives CDR1 MDHEN, CDR2 SYDVKM. The CDR3 loop spans 16 amino acids. After removal of 6 bases from V and 2 bases from J, the junction contained 13 bases not matched to a gene. The CDR3 protein is CASSHTRQGIPYEQYF. CDR3 DNA: TGTGCCAGCAGCCACACTCGACAGGGTATTCCCTACGAGCAGTACTTC.

This clone was seen just once. The rearrangement links TRBV7-2 to TRBJ2-3, with no clear D. Germline CDR1 SGHTA, CDR2 FQGNSA. CDR3 length equals 14 residues. V was pared by 3 bases and J by 2 bases, with 9 bases between. CDR3 nucleotide sequence: TGTGCCAGCAGCTTTAGGGATCTCACAGATACGCAGTATTTT. Protein product: CASSFRDLTDTQYF.

The V call is TRBV27, the J call TRBJ2-3; TRBD2 aligns across 11 bases. This CDR3 contains 17 residues. Looked up from germline, CDR1 is MNHEY and CDR2 is SMNVEV (reference sequence). The junction had 15 bases not matched to a gene; V was cut back by 5 bases and J by 8 bases. The chain's CDR3 is CASSPIAGGPSGGTQYF. CDR3 DNA sequence: TGTGCCAGCAGTCCTATAGCGGGAGGGCCTTCGGGTGGTACGCAGTATTTT.

The V and J genes are TRBV28 and TRBJ1-5, with 9 bases lining up with TRBD1. The ends lost 4 bases at V and 6 bases at J; junction bases unmatched: 7. The CDR3 sequence is 15 residues long. CDR1 is MDHEN, CDR2 SYDVKM, per germline. The CDR3 nucleotides read TGTGCCAGCAGTTATCCGACAGGGGGTACTCAGCCCCAGCATTTT. Its protein product is CASSYPTGGTQPQHF.

Points on this clone: This sample includes further DNA sequences coding for the same CDR3. The J gene is TRBJ2-1, the V gene TRBV2, with D possibly being TRBD1 or TRBD2 (5 bases each). Germline CDR1 and CDR2: SNHLY and FYNNEI. The CDR3 has 15 residues. Trimming took off 3 bases at V and 0 bases at J, with 9 bases between the two ends. Here the CDR3 reads CASSEGESSYNEQFF. Written as DNA, the CDR3 is TGTGCCAGCAGTGAGGGGGAGAGCTCCTACAATGAGCAGTTCTTC.

On this clone: This same CDR3 is encoded by further DNA sequences in the sample. The chain has TRBV6-5 and TRBJ1-5; tentative D call: TRBD1 (5 bases). Trimming removed 2 bases at V and 6 bases at J, with 8 bases between. There are 13 residues in the CDR3. Germline V CDR1 and CDR2: MNHEY, SVGAGI. The CDR3: CASSYGGSQPQHF. CDR3 DNA sequence: TGTGCCAGCAGTTACGGGGGGAGTCAGCCCCAGCATTTT.

The chain combines TRBV29-1 with TRBJ2-7, with a possible D match to TRBD2 (6 bases). CDR1 and CDR2 from the germline V gene are SQVTM and ANQGSEA. This CDR3 spans 13 amino acids. V was shortened by 5 bases and J by 2 bases, with 13 bases between the two germline ends. Here the CDR3 reads CSVWLARPYEQYF. The CDR3, as DNA: TGCAGCGTTTGGCTAGCGAGGCCCTACGAGCAGTACTTC.

Only one count was recorded for this clone. J is TRBJ1-2 and V is TRBV7-9; 8 positions agree with TRBD1. The V gene end was trimmed by 5 bases and the J gene end by 6 bases; junction bases not matched to a gene: 8. This CDR3 spans 14 amino acids. Germline CDR1 reads SEHNR; CDR2 reads FQNEAQ (reference sequence). DNA for the CDR3: TGTGCCAGCAGCCCGGCGGACAGGGTACATGGCTACACCTTC. Translation: CASSPADRVHGYTF.

CDR3 nucleotides: TGTGCCAGCAGTTTAGTGGCATCCTCCTACAATGAGCAGTTCTTC. Translation: CASSLVASSYNEQFF. This sequence joins TRBV27 and TRBJ2-1, with no clear D. The germline V gene encodes CDR1 MNHEY and CDR2 SMNVEV (reference sequence). The germline V and J ends were trimmed by 2 bases and 0 bases, with 8 bases remaining between them. CDR3 size: 15 residues.

The rearrangement joins TRBV27 to TRBJ2-3, with D possibly matching TRBD1 (7 bases). This CDR3 region has 19 residues. Trimming shortened V by 2 bases and J by 7 bases, and 28 bases separated the two germline ends. Per the germline V gene, CDR1 is MNHEY and CDR2 is SMNVEV (reference sequence). As DNA, the CDR3 is TGTGCCAGCAGTTTAAGAGGGGGCCCGGGGGTGGTTGAAGTAAATACGCAGTATTTT. This translates into CASSLRGGPGVVEVNTQYF.

This clone was picked up many times. The chain employs TRBV19 and TRBJ1-5; tentatively, D is TRBD1 (6 bases). The CDR3 sequence is 15 residues long. V was trimmed by 3 bases and J by 9 bases, leaving 18 bases between them. CDR1 and CDR2 (germline): LNHDA, SQIVND (reference sequence). CDR3 sequence (DNA): TGTGCCAGTAGTATCTGGGACAACGGGTTTCTGCCCCAGCATTTT. Translating it yields CASSIWDNGFLPQHF.

The chain carries TRBV5-4 and TRBJ1-2; D not resolved. V dropped 0 bases and J dropped 3 bases, with 6 bases sitting between them. This CDR3 contains 13 residues. Germline V CDR1 and CDR2: SGHNT, YYREEE (reference sequence). In DNA, the CDR3 is TGTGCCAGCAGCTTGGGCCAGTACTATGGCTACACCTTC. Protein sequence: CASSLGQYYGYTF.